These 20 T cell receptor beta chains originate from one sample sequenced in a study of T-cell memory formation after mild COVID-19. TCRdb used MiXCR to reprocess the 5' RACE reads, holding one entry per CDR3 protein. The data contain about 320,000 distinct CDR3 sequences, 14% of them singletons. Sequencing was performed on PBMCs or a T cell subset sorted from them (not recorded which). The source is a man aged 18 to 29 who had mild COVID-19 (a few samples of this study predate the infection). Cell type and time point are not known.

This clonotype has a handful of counts. The chain employs TRBV6-2 or TRBV6-3 and TRBJ2-7; 9 bases line up with TRBD1. Germline lookup yields CDR1 MNHEY and CDR2 SVGEGT. The CDR3 contains 17 residues. V lost 5 bases to trimming and J lost 0 bases; unmatched junction nucleotides: 11. The CDR3 DNA sequence: TGTGCCAGCAGTCTACCGGGACAGGGAATGAGCTCCTACGAGCAGTACTTC. It encodes CASSLPGQGMSSYEQYF.

The gene calls are TRBV5-1 and TRBJ2-7; TRBD2 might be the D (6 bases). The CDR3 spans 14 residues. Germline V gene data show CDR1 as SGHRS and CDR2 as YFSETQ. V was clipped by 4 bases and J by 3 bases, with 14 bases between them. The CDR3 bases are TGCGCCAGCAGCACGGAGGGACGGGGCTACGAGCAGTACTTC. Translation: CASSTEGRGYEQYF.

The chain employs TRBV5-8 and TRBJ1-6; the D is unclear. The CDR3 spans 16 residues. Germline V gene data show CDR1 as SGHTS and CDR2 as YDEGEE. V was pared by 1 base and J by 1 base, with 9 bases between. CDR3 residues: CASSLFWISYNSPLHF. Here the CDR3 DNA reads TGTGCCAGCAGCTTGTTCTGGATTTCCTATAATTCACCCCTCCACTTT.

Only a few counts were recorded for this clonotype. This sequence joins TRBV11-2 and TRBJ2-1; TRBD2 aligns across 14 bases. In germline, CDR1 is SGHAT, CDR2 FQNNGV. The junction had 11 bases not matched to a gene; V was cut back by 10 bases and J by 0 bases. The CDR3 spans 18 residues. CDR3 in amino acids: CATTGLAGAESSYNEQFF. In DNA, the CDR3 is TGTGCCACCACGGGACTAGCGGGGGCCGAGAGCTCCTACAATGAGCAGTTCTTC. The whole variable domain, filled in from reference TRBV11-2 and TRBJ2-1, reads EAGVAQSPRYKIIEKRQSVAFWCNPISGHATLYWYQQILGQGPKLLIQFQNNGVVDDSQLPKDRFSAERLKGVDSTLKIQPAKLEDSAVYLCATTGLAGAESSYNEQFFGPGTRLTVL.

The J gene is TRBJ1-1, the V gene TRBV12-3 or TRBV12-4, with D maybe TRBD1 (6 bases). With 1 base removed from V and 4 bases from J, the gap between germline ends came to 13 bases. The CDR3 runs to 15 residues. The CDR3 here is CASSLGGLGGTEAFF. For the CDR3, the DNA is TGTGCCAGCAGTTTAGGGGGGCTGGGCGGCACTGAAGCTTTCTTT.

The rearrangement links TRBV28 to TRBJ2-5; 11 bases agree with TRBD2. The germline gives CDR1 MDHEN, CDR2 SYDVKM. Trimming at V came to 6 bases and at J to 4 bases, leaving 13 bases not matched to a gene. This CDR3 is built from 17 residues. The CDR3 is CASRLLLAGGMRETQYF. The CDR3 DNA is TGTGCCAGCAGGCTACTGCTAGCGGGGGGTATGAGAGAGACCCAGTACTTC.

The gene calls are TRBV7-2 and TRBJ2-2; a weak D match, TRBD2 (5 bases). Germline loops: CDR1 SGHTA, CDR2 FQGNSA. V was trimmed by 1 base and J by 3 bases, leaving 6 bases between them. This CDR3 contains 14 residues. Here the CDR3 DNA reads TGTGCCAGCAGCTTAGGGGAGTACACCGGGGAGCTGTTTTTT. Translation gives CASSLGEYTGELFF.

The rearrangement uses TRBV12-3 or TRBV12-4 and TRBJ1-2; D might be TRBD1 (5 bases). Trimming took 6 bases from V and 4 from J, leaving 12 bases between them. The CDR3 length is 13 residues. The CDR3 DNA follows: TGTGCCAGCAGGGGGACGAAGTCCTATGGCTACACCTTC. Translating gives CASRGTKSYGYTF.

This clonotype was seen many times. The chain carries TRBV6-6 and TRBJ1-4; D uncertain. Trimming cost V 6 bases and J 6 bases, with 8 bases left between them. In germline, CDR1 is MNHNY, CDR2 SVGAGI (reference sequence). The CDR3 runs 12 residues. The DNA of the CDR3 is TGTGCCAGCAGCCAGGACTATGAAAAACTGTTTTTT. It is translated as CASSQDYEKLFF.

The V call is TRBV7-2, the J call TRBJ2-3; 8 nucleotides line up with TRBD2. J was trimmed by 1 base and V by 4 bases; bases with no gene match: 7. CDR3 size: 16 residues. The germline gives CDR1 SGHTA, CDR2 FQGNSA. CDR3 bases: TGTGCCAGCAGCTCGGGGGGGGGCAGGGGCACAGATACGCAGTATTTT. This encodes CASSSGGGRGTDTQYF.

In its sample, this clonotype was seen a few times. The genes are TRBV5-1 and TRBJ2-1, with D possibly being TRBD2 (5 bases). From germline, CDR1 is SGHRS and CDR2 YFSETQ. V lost 2 bases and J 4 bases, leaving 13 bases between the germline ends. CDR3 length equals 15 residues. In DNA, the CDR3 is TGCGCCAGCAGCTTTCTGAAGGACTCATACAATGAGCAGTTCTTC. Protein sequence: CASSFLKDSYNEQFF.

The V and J genes are TRBV20-1 and TRBJ1-6; D uncertain. V lost 3 bases, J lost 3 bases, and 9 bases lay in between. The CDR3 is 14 amino acids. CDR1 and CDR2 (germline): DFQATT, SNEGSKA (reference sequence). The CDR3 DNA is TGCAGTGCTAGGGTAGGAGACTATAATTCACCCCTCCACTTT. Its translation: CSARVGDYNSPLHF.

This clonotype was seen more than once but under ten times. The rearrangement uses TRBV5-1 and TRBJ2-5, with 8 bases lining up with TRBD2. The CDR3 is 14 residues long. V shed 2 bases, J shed 2 bases, and the junction held 2 bases outside the gene matches. Germline-derived CDR1 and CDR2 are SGHRS and YFSETQ. The CDR3 loop is CASSFGGEQETQYF. Here the CDR3 DNA reads TGCGCCAGCAGCTTCGGGGGGGAACAAGAGACCCAGTACTTC. Using reference TRBV5-1 and TRBJ2-5 for the parts outside the CDR3, the full variable domain is KAGVTQTPRYLIKTRGQQVTLSCSPISGHRSVSWYQQTPGQGLQFLFEYFSETQRNKGNFPGRFSGRQFSNSRSEMNVSTLELGDSALYLCASSFGGEQETQYFGPGTRLLVL.

This clonotype has more than one count but fewer than ten. This CDR3 is missing its conserved last phenylalanine or tryptophan, likely due to a read error. No DNA is shown, since the ends of the CDR3 on it are uncertain; the CDR3 is the one TCRdb lists. The rearrangement links TRBV6-9 to TRBJ1-6; the table assigns TRBD1, which was not confirmed against the DNA. With termini counted, the CDR3 has 10 amino acids. Germline V gene sequence: CDR1 MNHGY, CDR2 SVAAGI. The chain's CDR3 is CASKLQGIIP.

This clonotype was counted a few times. The V gene is TRBV11-2, the J gene TRBJ2-1, with 12 bases lining up with TRBD2. Germline V CDR1 and CDR2: SGHAT, FQNNGV. This CDR3 region has 15 residues. V lost 5 bases, J lost 12 bases, and 11 bases stayed unmatched. The DNA for the CDR3 is TGTGCCAGCAGCAAACTAGCGGGGGGTCCGGAACGGCAGTTCTTC. Protein product: CASSKLAGGPERQFF.

This rearrangement joins TRBV7-8 to TRBJ1-3; 7 bases map to TRBD1. Germline CDR1 SGHVS, CDR2 FQNEAQ. This CDR3 is built from 16 residues. V trimming: 4 bases; J trimming: 5 bases; junction bases outside the gene matches: 11. The CDR3, as DNA: TGTGCCAGCAGCTCTACCCGGACAGGAGGAAGAAACACCATATATTTT. It encodes CASSSTRTGGRNTIYF.

The gene calls are TRBV4-2 and TRBJ2-7; 9 bases line up with TRBD2. Unmatched junction bases numbered 8, after V lost 0 bases and J lost 2 bases. The CDR3 contains 17 residues. In germline, CDR1 is LGHNA, CDR2 YNFKEQ. The CDR3 coding sequence is TGTGCCAGCAGCCAAGAGAAAATTAGCGGGGGAGCCTACGAGCAGTACTTC. Amino acids: CASSQEKISGGAYEQYF.

This clonotype turned up a few times. The chain has TRBV2 and TRBJ2-7, with D possibly called TRBD1 or TRBD2 (5 bases each). The germline gives CDR1 SNHLY, CDR2 FYNNEI. The CDR3 is 15 amino acids. The ends were cut back, 1 base at V and 2 bases at J, with 12 bases in the middle. The CDR3 DNA reads as TGTGCCAGCAGTGAAGGGGCAGGGACCACCTACGAGCAGTACGTC. This encodes CASSEGAGTTYEQYV.

This chain connects TRBV24-1 to TRBJ1-2, with D perhaps matching TRBD1 (5 bases). CDR1 is KGHDR and CDR2 is SFDVKD in the germline V gene. Trimming took off 6 bases at V and 2 bases at J, with 9 bases between the two ends. There are 13 residues in the CDR3. The CDR3 DNA follows: TGTGCCACCAGTCGGGGGACGAACTATGGCTACACCTTC. Translated, it gives CATSRGTNYGYTF.

This clonotype was seen at least ten times. The V and J genes are TRBV5-1 and TRBJ2-1; a weak D match, TRBD2 (6 bases). Germline CDR1 SGHRS, CDR2 YFSETQ. The CDR3 loop spans 14 amino acids. Trimming cost V 4 bases and J 7 bases, with 15 bases left between them. The CDR3 protein is CASSPPGGGNEQFF. The CDR3 region has the DNA TGCGCCAGCAGCCCGCCCGGGGGAGGAAATGAGCAGTTCTTC. Using reference TRBV5-1 and TRBJ2-1 for the parts outside the CDR3, the full variable domain is KAGVTQTPRYLIKTRGQQVTLSCSPISGHRSVSWYQQTPGQGLQFLFEYFSETQRNKGNFPGRFSGRQFSNSRSEMNVSTLELGDSALYLCASSPPGGGNEQFFGPGTRLTVL.